The clone carrying this T cell receptor beta chain was seen only a few times. The sample is drawn from a study of molecular identifiers for immune sequencing clone quantification. The wider study: Across replicate runs, RNA obtained from approximately 20,000 or 100,000 naive CD8 cells was divided into five, with four undergoing sequencing.

TCRdb reanalysed the PCR reads using MiXCR and keeps one entry per CDR3 protein. This table holds about half a million distinct CDR3 sequences, roughly 26% found once. The CDR3 is 17 amino acids. Trimming cost V 0 bases and J 3 bases; bases outside gene matches: 5. Germline CDR1 is KGHDR and CDR2 is SFDVKD. Every naive CD8 library was made from between roughly 19,000 and 1,000,000 sorted cells with 10%, 30% or 50% RNA. V and J are TRBV24-1 and TRBJ2-2; TRBD1 matches 8 bases. Sample: naive CD8+ T cells from blood, with Jurkat cell RNA spiked in. The subset here: FACS-sorted CD8+CD4-CCR7+CD45RA+ naive T cells. The TCR sequence derives from a human donor in good health. Some libraries in this study had Jurkat cell RNA spiked in. CDR3 nucleotides: TGTGCCACCAGTGATTTGGCAGGGGGCAGTGACACCGGGGAGCTGTTTTTT. Its translation is CATSDLAGGSDTGELFF.